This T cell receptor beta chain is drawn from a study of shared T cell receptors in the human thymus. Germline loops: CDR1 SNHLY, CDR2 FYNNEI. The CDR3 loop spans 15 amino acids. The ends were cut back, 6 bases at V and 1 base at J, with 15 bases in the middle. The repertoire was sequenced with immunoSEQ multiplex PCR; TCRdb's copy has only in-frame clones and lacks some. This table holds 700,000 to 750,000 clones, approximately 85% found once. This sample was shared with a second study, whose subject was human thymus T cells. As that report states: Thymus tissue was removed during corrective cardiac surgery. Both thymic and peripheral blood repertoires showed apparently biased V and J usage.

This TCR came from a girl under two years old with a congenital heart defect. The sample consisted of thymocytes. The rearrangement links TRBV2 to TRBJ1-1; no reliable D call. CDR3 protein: CASRRAASWNTEAFF. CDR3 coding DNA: TGTGCCAGCAGGAGGGCGGCCTCTTGGAACACTGAAGCTTTCTTT.